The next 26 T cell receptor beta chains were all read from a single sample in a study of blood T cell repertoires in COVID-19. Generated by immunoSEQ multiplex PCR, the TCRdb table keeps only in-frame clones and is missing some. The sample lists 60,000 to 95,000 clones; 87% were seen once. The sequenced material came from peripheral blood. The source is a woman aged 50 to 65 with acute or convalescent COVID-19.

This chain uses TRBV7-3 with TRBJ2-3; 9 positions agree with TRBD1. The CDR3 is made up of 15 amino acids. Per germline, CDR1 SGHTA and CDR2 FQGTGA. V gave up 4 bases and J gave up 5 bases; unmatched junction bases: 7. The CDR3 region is CASSSQTGGGDTQYF. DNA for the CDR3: TGTGCCAGCAGCTCACAAACAGGGGGCGGAGATACGCAGTATTTT.

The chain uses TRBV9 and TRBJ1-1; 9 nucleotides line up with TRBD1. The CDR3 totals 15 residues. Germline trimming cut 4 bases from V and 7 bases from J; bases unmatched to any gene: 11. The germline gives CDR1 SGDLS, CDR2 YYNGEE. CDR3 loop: CASSLRQGVGSEAFF. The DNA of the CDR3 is TGTGCCAGCAGCTTAAGACAGGGGGTAGGGAGTGAAGCTTTCTTT. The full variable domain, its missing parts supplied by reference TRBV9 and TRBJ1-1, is DSGVTQTPKHLITATGQRVTLRCSPRSGDLSVYWYQQSLDQGLQFLIQYYNGEERAKGNILERFSAQQFPDLHSELNLSSLELGDSALYFCASSLRQGVGSEAFFGQGTRLTVV.

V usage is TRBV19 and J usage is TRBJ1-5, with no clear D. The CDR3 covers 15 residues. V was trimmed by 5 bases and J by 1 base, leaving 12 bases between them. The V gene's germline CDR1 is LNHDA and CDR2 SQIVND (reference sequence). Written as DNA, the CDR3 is TGTGCCAGTAGTTGGGCCTCCGGAAGCAATCAGCCCCAGCATTTT. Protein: CASSWASGSNQPQHF.

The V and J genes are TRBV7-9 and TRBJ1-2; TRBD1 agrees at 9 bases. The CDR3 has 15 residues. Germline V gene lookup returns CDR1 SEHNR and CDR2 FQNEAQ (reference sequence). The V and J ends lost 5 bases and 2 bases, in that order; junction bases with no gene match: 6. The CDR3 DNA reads TGTGCCAGCAGCGCCACAGGGGGCGGGAACTATGGCTACACCTTC. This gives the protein CASSATGGGNYGYTF.

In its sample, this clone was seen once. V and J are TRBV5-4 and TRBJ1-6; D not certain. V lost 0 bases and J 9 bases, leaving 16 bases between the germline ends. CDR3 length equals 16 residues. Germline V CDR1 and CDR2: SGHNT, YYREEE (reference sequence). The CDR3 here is CASSLVSNRGSSPLHF. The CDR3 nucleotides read TGTGCCAGCAGCTTGGTTTCCAACCGAGGGAGTTCACCCCTCCACTTT. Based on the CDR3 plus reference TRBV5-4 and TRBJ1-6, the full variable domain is ETGVTQSPTHLIKTRGQQVTLRCSSQSGHNTVSWYQQALGQGPQFIFQYYREEENGRGNFPPRFSGLQFPNYSSELNVNALELDDSALYLCASSLVSNRGSSPLHFGNGTRLTVT.

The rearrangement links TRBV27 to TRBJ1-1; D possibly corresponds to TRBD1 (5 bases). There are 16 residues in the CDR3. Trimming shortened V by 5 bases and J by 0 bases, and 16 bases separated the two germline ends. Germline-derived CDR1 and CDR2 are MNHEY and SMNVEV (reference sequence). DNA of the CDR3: TGTGCCAGCAGTAACAGACAGCGGGAGGTGAACACTGAAGCTTTCTTT. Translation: CASSNRQREVNTEAFF.

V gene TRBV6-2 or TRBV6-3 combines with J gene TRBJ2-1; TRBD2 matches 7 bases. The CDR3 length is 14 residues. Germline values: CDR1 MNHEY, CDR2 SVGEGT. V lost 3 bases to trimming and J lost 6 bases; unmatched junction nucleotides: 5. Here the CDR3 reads CASSYSASGNEQFF. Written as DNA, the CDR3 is TGTGCCAGCAGTTATTCGGCTAGCGGCAATGAGCAGTTCTTC.

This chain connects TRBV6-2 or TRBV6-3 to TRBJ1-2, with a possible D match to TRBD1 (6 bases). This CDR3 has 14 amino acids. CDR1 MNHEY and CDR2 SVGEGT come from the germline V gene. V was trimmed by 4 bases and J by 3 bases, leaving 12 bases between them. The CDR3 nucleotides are TGTGCCAGCAGTTCCGGGGCAGGGGACTATGGCTACACCTTC. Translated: CASSSGAGDYGYTF.

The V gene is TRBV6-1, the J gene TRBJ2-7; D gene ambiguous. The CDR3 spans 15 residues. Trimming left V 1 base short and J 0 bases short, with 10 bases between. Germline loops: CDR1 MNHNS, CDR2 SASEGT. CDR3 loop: CASSEGRRISYEQYF. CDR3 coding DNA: TGTGCCAGCAGTGAAGGTCGGAGAATCTCCTACGAGCAGTACTTC.

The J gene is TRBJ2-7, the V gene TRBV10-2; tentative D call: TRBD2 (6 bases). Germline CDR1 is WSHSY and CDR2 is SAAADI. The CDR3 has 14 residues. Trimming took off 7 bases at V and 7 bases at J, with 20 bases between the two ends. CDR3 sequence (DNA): TGCGCCAGCAACACGGGAGCCGACTTGATGGAGCAGTACTTC. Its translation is CASNTGADLMEQYF.

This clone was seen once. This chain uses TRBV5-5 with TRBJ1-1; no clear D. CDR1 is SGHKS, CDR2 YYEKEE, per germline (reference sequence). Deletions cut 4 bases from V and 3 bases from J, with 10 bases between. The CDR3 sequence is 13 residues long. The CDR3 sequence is CASSHTTDTEAFF. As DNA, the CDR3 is TGTGCCAGCAGCCATACAACAGACACTGAAGCTTTCTTT.

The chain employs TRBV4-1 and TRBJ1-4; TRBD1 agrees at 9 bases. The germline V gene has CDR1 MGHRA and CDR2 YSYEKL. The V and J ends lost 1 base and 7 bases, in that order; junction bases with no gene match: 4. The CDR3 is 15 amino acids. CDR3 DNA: TGCGCCAGCAGCCAAGGCCGACAGGGGGGTGAAAAACTGTTTTTT. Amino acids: CASSQGRQGGEKLFF.

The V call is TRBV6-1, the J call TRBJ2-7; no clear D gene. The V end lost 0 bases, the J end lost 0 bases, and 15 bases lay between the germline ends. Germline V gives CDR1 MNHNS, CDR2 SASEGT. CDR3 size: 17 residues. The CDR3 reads CASSEAFRGFGSYEQYF. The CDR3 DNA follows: TGTGCCAGCAGTGAAGCTTTCAGAGGCTTCGGCTCCTACGAGCAGTACTTC.

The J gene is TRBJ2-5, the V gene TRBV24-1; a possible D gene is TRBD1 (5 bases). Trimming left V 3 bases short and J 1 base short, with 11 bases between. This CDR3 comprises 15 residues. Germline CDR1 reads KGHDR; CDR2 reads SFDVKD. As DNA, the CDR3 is TGTGCCACCAGTGATCCCCAGGGTATCCAAGAGACCCAGTACTTC. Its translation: CATSDPQGIQETQYF.

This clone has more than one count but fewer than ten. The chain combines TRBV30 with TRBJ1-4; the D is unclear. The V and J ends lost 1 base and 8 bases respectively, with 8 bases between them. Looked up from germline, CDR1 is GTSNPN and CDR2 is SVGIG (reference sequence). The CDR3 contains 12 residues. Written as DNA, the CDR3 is TGTGCCTGGAGTGCCTTAAAAGAAAAACTGTTTTTT. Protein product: CAWSALKEKLFF.

CDR3 nucleotides: TGTGCCAGCAGACTCGGGACAGGGGAATACTACGAGCAGTACTTC. Translation: CASRLGTGEYYEQYF. This chain links TRBV3-1 (or the pseudogene TRBV3-2) with TRBJ2-7; 10 bases line up with TRBD1. Looked up from germline, CDR1 is LGHDT and CDR2 is YNNKEL (reference sequence). Losses at the gene ends were 6 bases for V and 3 bases for J; bases not matched to a gene: 8. The CDR3 length is 15 residues.

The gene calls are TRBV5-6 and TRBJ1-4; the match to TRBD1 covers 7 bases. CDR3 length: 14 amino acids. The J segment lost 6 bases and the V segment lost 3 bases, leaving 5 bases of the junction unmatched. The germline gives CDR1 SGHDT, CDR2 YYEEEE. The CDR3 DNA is TGTGCCAGCAGCTCCGACGACAGGGATGAAAAACTGTTTTTT. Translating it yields CASSSDDRDEKLFF.

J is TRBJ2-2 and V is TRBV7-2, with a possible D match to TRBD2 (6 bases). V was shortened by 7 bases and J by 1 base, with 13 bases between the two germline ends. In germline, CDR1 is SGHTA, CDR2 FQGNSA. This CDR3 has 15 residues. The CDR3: CASNPGVVNTGELFF. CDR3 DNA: TGTGCCAGCAACCCGGGGGTAGTGAACACCGGGGAGCTGTTTTTT.

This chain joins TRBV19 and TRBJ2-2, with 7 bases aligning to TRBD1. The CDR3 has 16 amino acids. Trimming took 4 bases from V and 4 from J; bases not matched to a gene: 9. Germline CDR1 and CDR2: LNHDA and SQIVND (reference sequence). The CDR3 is CASSTNRGRVTGELFF. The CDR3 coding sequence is TGTGCCAGTAGTACAAACAGGGGTAGGGTCACCGGGGAGCTGTTTTTT.

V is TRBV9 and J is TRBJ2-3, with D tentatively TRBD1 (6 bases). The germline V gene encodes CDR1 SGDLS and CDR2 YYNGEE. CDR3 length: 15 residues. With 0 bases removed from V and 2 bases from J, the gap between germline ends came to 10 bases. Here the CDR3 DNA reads TGTGCCAGCAGCGTAGGTCACAGGGTCACAGATACGCAGTATTTT. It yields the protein CASSVGHRVTDTQYF.

CDR3 bases: TGTGCCAGCAGAATCGGACCGGGGATGAACACTGAAGCTTTCTTT. This codes for CASRIGPGMNTEAFF. The chain links TRBV6-5 to TRBJ1-1; D not certain. Deletions cut 6 bases from V and 0 bases from J, with 14 bases between. Per germline, CDR1 MNHEY and CDR2 SVGAGI. There are 15 residues in the CDR3.

This chain's CDR3 is CASSSTRGLRETQYF. The DNA of the CDR3 is TGTGCCAGTAGTTCGACCAGGGGCCTACGGGAGACCCAGTACTTC. The gene calls are TRBV19 and TRBJ2-5; D is possibly TRBD1 (6 bases). CDR3 length: 15 amino acids. V lost 5 bases to trimming and J lost 5 bases, with 18 bases between them. CDR1 is LNHDA and CDR2 is SQIVND in the germline V gene (reference sequence).

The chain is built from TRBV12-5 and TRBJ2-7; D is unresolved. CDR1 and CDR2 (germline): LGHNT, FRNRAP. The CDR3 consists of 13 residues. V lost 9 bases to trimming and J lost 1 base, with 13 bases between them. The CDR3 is CASAASLSYEQYF. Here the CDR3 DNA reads TGTGCTAGCGCGGCTTCTCTATCCTACGAGCAGTACTTC.

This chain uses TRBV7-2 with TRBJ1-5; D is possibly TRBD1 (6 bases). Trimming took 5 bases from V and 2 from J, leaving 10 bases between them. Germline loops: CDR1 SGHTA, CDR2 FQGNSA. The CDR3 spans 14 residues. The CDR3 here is CASSPRQGNQPQHF. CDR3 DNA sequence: TGTGCCAGCAGCCCCCGACAGGGCAATCAGCCCCAGCATTTT.

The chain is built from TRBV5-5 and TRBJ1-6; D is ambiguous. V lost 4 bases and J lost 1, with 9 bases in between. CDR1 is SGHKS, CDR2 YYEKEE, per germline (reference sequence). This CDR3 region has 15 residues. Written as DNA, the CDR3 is TGTGCCAGCAGCCCAGGAGGTTCCTATAATTCACCCCTCCACTTT. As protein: CASSPGGSYNSPLHF.

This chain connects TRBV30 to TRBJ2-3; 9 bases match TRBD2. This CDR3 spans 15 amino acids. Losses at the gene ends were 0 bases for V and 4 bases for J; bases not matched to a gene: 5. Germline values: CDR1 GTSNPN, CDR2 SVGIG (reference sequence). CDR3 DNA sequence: TGTGCCTGGAGTGTCATAGTAGCGGGAGCAGATACGCAGTATTTT. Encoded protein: CAWSVIVAGADTQYF.